Below are 32 T cell receptor beta chains sequenced from a single sample in a study of post-analysis software for immune sequencing data. These TCRs' antigens remain unknown. Overall study results and limits: Comparison of patients with controls showed 4 to 6 TRBV segments more frequent in patients, TRBV5-6, TRBV5-1 and TRBV20-1 among them.

Every TCR beta cDNA library bore unique molecular identifiers. Via MiXCR, TCRdb re-called the PCR reads, giving one row per CDR3 protein. The table lists a few hundred thousand distinct CDR3 sequences, around 34% of them singletons. The sequencing input was blood. These receptor sequences come from a girl aged 10 to 17 with multiple sclerosis.

This clonotype was seen more than once but under ten times. J is TRBJ2-2 and V is TRBV9; maybe TRBD2 (6 bases). Germline lookup yields CDR1 SGDLS and CDR2 YYNGEE. Trimming took off 5 bases at V and 6 bases at J, with 14 bases between the two ends. There are 14 residues in the CDR3. CDR3 sequence (DNA): TGTGCCAGCAGGGGGGGAAGACGACCCGGGGAGCTGTTTTTT. This translates into CASRGGRRPGELFF.

Many counts were recorded for this clonotype. CDR3 sequence reads: CASSDTGGSNTEAFF. Here the CDR3 DNA reads TGTGCCAGCAGTGATACTGGCGGCTCGAACACTGAAGCTTTCTTT. The chain combines TRBV6-4 with TRBJ1-1; D gene uncertain. This CDR3 comprises 15 residues. The germline gives CDR1 MRHNA, CDR2 SNTAGT. The V end lost 3 bases, the J end lost 1 base, and 12 bases lay between the germline ends.

Remarks on this clonotype: A much larger clone lies one base from this, so it may be a read error. Here the CDR3 DNA reads TGTGCCAGCACTGAGGGGATGAAGACAGATGCGCAGTATTTT. It yields the protein CASTEGMKTDAQYF. The V call is TRBV7-9, the J call TRBJ2-3; D possibly uses TRBD1 or TRBD2 (5 bases each). Germline assignment: CDR1 SEHNR and CDR2 FQNEAQ (reference sequence). The CDR3 sequence is 14 residues long.

This sequence joins TRBV28 and TRBJ1-2, with D hard to call. Trimming removed 5 bases from V and 2 bases from J, with 12 bases in between. This CDR3 has 14 residues. In germline, CDR1 is MDHEN, CDR2 SYDVKM. This CDR3 reads CASSPRPGNYGYTF. The CDR3 DNA sequence: TGTGCCAGCAGTCCCCGCCCGGGGAACTATGGCTACACCTTC.

As for this clonotype: Being one base from a much bigger clone, this may be a read error. The chain links TRBV3-1 to TRBJ1-4; perhaps TRBD1 as D (6 bases). The CDR3 sequence is 13 residues long. Germline CDR1 and CDR2: LGHDT and YNNKEL (reference sequence). CDR3 DNA sequence: TGTGGCAGCAGCCAGGTCAGGGGTGAAAAACTGTTTTTT. This sequence encodes CGSSQVRGEKLFF.

This clonotype was counted between two and nine times. A read error is possible here, since a much larger clone lies one base away. J is TRBJ2-5 and V is TRBV3-1, with D maybe TRBD2 (6 bases). Germline CDR1 is LGHDT and CDR2 is YNNKEL (reference sequence). The CDR3 covers 17 residues. Trimming removed 0 bases from V and 11 bases from J, with 25 bases in between. The CDR3 reads CASSQEVPGSLGDEQYF. The CDR3 DNA follows: TGTGCCAGCAGCCAAGAGGTACCCGGGAGTTTAGGGGATGAGCAGTACTTC.

This clonotype was detected many times. The rearrangement links TRBV2 to TRBJ2-4, with D perhaps matching TRBD2 (5 bases). Germline V lookup: CDR1 SNHLY, CDR2 FYNNEI. V was cut by 1 base and J by 4 bases, with 8 bases left in between. The CDR3 length is 14 residues. The CDR3 bases are TGTGCCAGCAGTGAAGAGTCGGGGAAAAACATTCAGTACTTC. Encoded protein: CASSEESGKNIQYF. The whole variable domain, remainder taken from reference TRBV2 and TRBJ2-4, is EPEVTQTPSHQVTQMGQEVILRCVPISNHLYFYWYRQILGQKVEFLVSFYNNEISEKSEIFDDQFSVERPDGSNFTLKIRSTKLEDSAMYFCASSEESGKNIQYFGAGTRLSVL.

The genes are TRBV9 and TRBJ1-3; D gene unclear. The CDR3 runs to 13 residues. With 0 bases removed from V and 4 bases from J, the gap between germline ends came to 5 bases. CDR1 and CDR2 from the germline V gene are SGDLS and YYNGEE. The CDR3 reads CASSVEVGNTIYF. CDR3 sequence (DNA): TGTGCCAGCAGCGTAGAGGTCGGAAACACCATATATTTT.

Many counts were recorded for this clonotype. V gene TRBV7-3 combines with J gene TRBJ1-6; D remains ambiguous. Germline CDR1 and CDR2: SGHTA and FQGTGA. The CDR3 runs 14 residues. The ends were cut back, 5 bases at V and 10 bases at J, with 15 bases in the middle. DNA for the CDR3: TGTGCCAGCAGCCAGACCGCAATTGGATCACCCCTCCACTTT. Translation: CASSQTAIGSPLHF.

The chain has TRBV3-1 and TRBJ1-4, with TRBD1 identical over 10 bases. The CDR3 runs to 17 residues. V was pared by 4 bases and J by 3 bases, with 8 bases of the junction left unmatched. Germline V gene lookup returns CDR1 LGHDT and CDR2 YNNKEL (reference sequence). DNA for the CDR3: TGTGCCAGCAGCCCCACGACAGGGGGCCCTTCTAATGAAAAACTGTTTTTT. Its translation is CASSPTTGGPSNEKLFF. Drawing the rest from reference TRBV3-1 and TRBJ1-4, the complete variable domain is DTAVSQTPKYLVTQMGNDKSIKCEQNLGHDTMYWYKQDSKKFLKIMFSYNNKELIINETVPNRFSPKSPDKAHLNLHINSLELGDSAVYFCASSPTTGGPSNEKLFFGSGTQLSVL.

This clonotype was counted many times. This rearrangement joins TRBV6-1 to TRBJ2-4; D perhaps matches TRBD1 (6 bases). The V end lost 4 bases, the J end lost 3 bases, and 7 bases lay between the germline ends. This CDR3 comprises 13 residues. The germline gives CDR1 MNHNS, CDR2 SASEGT. This chain's CDR3 is CASSADSKNIQYF. CDR3 nucleotides: TGTGCCAGCAGTGCGGACAGCAAAAACATTCAGTACTTC.

This chain connects TRBV27 to TRBJ2-7, with 14 bases that match TRBD2. This CDR3 region has 15 residues. Trimming at V came to 6 bases and at J to 4 bases, leaving 5 bases not matched to a gene. Germline V lookup: CDR1 MNHEY, CDR2 SMNVEV (reference sequence). CDR3 amino acids: CASRGTSGSVYEQYF. The CDR3 DNA is TGTGCCAGCAGGGGGACTAGCGGGAGTGTGTACGAGCAGTACTTC.

This clonotype was recorded a few times. The J gene is TRBJ2-7, the V gene TRBV7-9; 14 bases agree with TRBD2. The J call is uncertain, as TRBJ2-5 better fits the DNA end. CDR1 SEHNR and CDR2 FQNEAQ come from the germline V gene (reference sequence). The CDR3 totals 15 residues. The CDR3 nucleotides read TGTGCCAGCAGCCCGGGACTAGCGGGAGAGGAGACCCAGTACTTC. It yields the protein CASSPGLAGEETQYF.

This clonotype occurred many times. The chain uses TRBV7-9 and TRBJ2-3; possible D gene TRBD2, 5 bases. CDR3 length: 13 amino acids. CDR1 is SEHNR, CDR2 FQNEAQ, per germline (reference sequence). V was trimmed by 5 bases and J by 5 bases, leaving 11 bases between them. This CDR3 reads CASSNRLKDTQYF. The CDR3 DNA follows: TGTGCCAGCAGCAACCGACTAAAAGATACGCAGTATTTT.

This clonotype appeared many times. This rearrangement joins TRBV12-3 or TRBV12-4 to TRBJ1-2, with unresolved D. There are 13 residues in the CDR3. V shed 7 bases and J shed 7 bases, with 16 bases lying between them. The CDR3 loop is CASTLNRGIGYTF. The DNA for the CDR3 is TGTGCCAGCACCCTCAATCGAGGGATTGGCTACACCTTC.

This clonotype was recorded a few times. The junction departs from the called germline gene at one end, perhaps through a read error. The chain carries TRBV5-1 and TRBJ1-2; maybe TRBD1 (6 bases). Germline V gene lookup returns CDR1 SGHRS and CDR2 YFSETQ. The CDR3 extends over 14 amino acids. This CDR3 is CAGSLGRGVDGYTF. The DNA of the CDR3 is TGCGCCGGCAGCTTGGGTAGGGGGGTCGATGGCTACACCTTC.

This clonotype was recorded only once. The gene calls are TRBV20-1 and TRBJ2-1, with TRBD2 identical over 15 bases. The germline V gene has CDR1 DFQATT and CDR2 SNEGSKA (reference sequence). The V segment lost 3 bases and the J segment 8 bases; nucleotides outside the gene matches: 2. The CDR3 is 14 amino acids. CDR3 bases: TGCAGTGCTAGCGGACTAGCGGGAGGGGATGAGCAGTTCTTC. It yields the protein CSASGLAGGDEQFF.

This clonotype was recorded at least ten times. J is TRBJ1-2 and V is TRBV7-8; unclear D gene. Looked up from germline, CDR1 is SGHVS and CDR2 is FQNEAQ. V was cut by 1 base and J by 7 bases, with 10 bases left in between. The CDR3 covers 13 residues. CDR3 amino acids: CASSLGSVAGYTF. CDR3 nucleotide sequence: TGTGCCAGCAGCTTAGGGTCAGTGGCTGGCTACACCTTC.

CDR3 amino acids: CAGTLGQDGEAFF. CDR3 bases: TGTGCCGGCACTCTGGGACAGGACGGTGAAGCTTTCTTT. The chain has TRBV12-3 or TRBV12-4 and TRBJ1-1; 8 bases map to TRBD1. V dropped 11 bases and J dropped 7; count of bases not matched to a gene: 12. The length of the CDR3 is 13 residues.

The chain employs TRBV29-1 and TRBJ1-1; no clear D. This CDR3 is built from 14 residues. V was cut by 6 bases and J by 0 bases, with 14 bases left in between. Germline CDR1 and CDR2: SQVTM and ANQGSEA. In DNA form, the CDR3 reads TGCAGCGTCCTACCCGTTTTAATGAACACTGAAGCTTTCTTT. It specifies CSVLPVLMNTEAFF.

This clonotype has a single count. This chain uses TRBV5-1 with TRBJ2-7, with 8 bases fitting TRBD1. Germline V lookup: CDR1 SGHRS, CDR2 YFSETQ. J was trimmed by 4 bases and V by 0 bases; bases with no gene match: 6. The CDR3 covers 15 residues. CDR3: CASSLGAGGRYEQYF. CDR3 coding DNA: TGCGCCAGCAGCTTGGGGGCAGGGGGCCGATACGAGCAGTACTTC.

This clonotype was detected many times. This chain connects TRBV24-1 to TRBJ2-3, with D unresolved. CDR3 length equals 11 residues. The ends were cut back, 12 bases at V and 1 base at J, with 7 bases in the middle. CDR1 and CDR2 (germline): KGHDR, SFDVKD. CDR3 protein: CAVGRTDTQYF. CDR3 DNA: TGTGCCGTCGGCCGCACAGATACGCAGTATTTT.

The V gene is TRBV2, the J gene TRBJ2-1; no clear D gene. CDR3 length: 12 residues. V lost 7 bases and J lost 5, with 9 bases in between. Germline-derived CDR1 and CDR2 are SNHLY and FYNNEI. Written as DNA, the CDR3 is TGTGCCAGCAACAGTAACGACAATGAGCAGTTCTTC. This sequence encodes CASNSNDNEQFF. Filled out from reference TRBV2 and TRBJ2-1, the complete variable domain reads EPEVTQTPSHQVTQMGQEVILRCVPISNHLYFYWYRQILGQKVEFLVSFYNNEISEKSEIFDDQFSVERPDGSNFTLKIRSTKLEDSAMYFCASNSNDNEQFFGPGTRLTVL.

This clonotype came up a few times. This may arise from a read error, as a much more abundant clone is one base away. The rearrangement links TRBV20-1 to TRBJ2-7; TRBD2 matches 13 bases. This CDR3 comprises 15 residues. From germline, CDR1 is DFQATT and CDR2 SNEGSKA (reference sequence). V shed 5 bases, J shed 10 bases, and the junction held 14 bases outside the gene matches. The CDR3 coding sequence is TGCAGTGCTCCGACTAGCGGGGGGTTTCGAAACACTCAGTACTTC. Translation gives CSAPTSGGFRNTQYF.

The chain carries TRBV5-1 and TRBJ2-5, with 8 bases that match TRBD1. The CDR3 runs 16 residues. Per the germline V gene, CDR1 is SGHRS and CDR2 is YFSETQ. V was pared by 0 bases and J by 4 bases, with 8 bases of the junction left unmatched. CDR3 sequence reads: CASSLADRAFGETQYF. CDR3 in DNA: TGCGCCAGCAGCTTGGCGGACAGGGCTTTTGGAGAGACCCAGTACTTC.

This clonotype was detected ten times or more. V and J are TRBV14 and TRBJ2-3; no clear D. V shed 3 bases and J shed 1 base, with 5 bases lying between them. The germline V gene encodes CDR1 SGHDN and CDR2 FVKESK. The CDR3 runs to 13 residues. CDR3 in DNA: TGTGCCAGCAGCCACCAGGGCACAGATACGCAGTATTTT. Amino acid sequence: CASSHQGTDTQYF.

This clonotype was detected only a few times. V is TRBV27 and J is TRBJ2-2; maybe TRBD1 (6 bases). Germline CDR1 is MNHEY and CDR2 is SMNVEV (reference sequence). Deletions cut 4 bases from V and 5 bases from J, with 20 bases between. This CDR3 contains 17 residues. The CDR3 protein is CASSSTQGMWLTGELFF. The CDR3 DNA reads TGTGCCAGCAGTTCGACACAGGGAATGTGGTTAACCGGGGAGCTGTTTTTT.

Ten or more counts support this clonotype. The chain employs TRBV7-9 and TRBJ2-1, with a possible D match to TRBD2 (6 bases). Germline lookup yields CDR1 SEHNR and CDR2 FQNEAQ (reference sequence). The CDR3 totals 14 residues. V was trimmed by 0 bases and J by 5 bases, leaving 8 bases between them. DNA for the CDR3: TGTGCCAGCAGCTTAGCGGAGGGGAACAATGAGCAGTTCTTC. Its translation is CASSLAEGNNEQFF. Variable domain in full (rest from reference TRBV7-9 and TRBJ2-1): DTGVSQNPRHKITKRGQNVTFRCDPISEHNRLYWYRQTLGQGPEFLTYFQNEAQLEKSRLLSDRFSAERPKGSFSTLEIQRTEQGDSAMYLCASSLAEGNNEQFFGPGTRLTVL.

Details on this clonotype: A single base separates this from a much larger clone, so it may be a read error. The genes are TRBV2 and TRBJ2-3; D possibly matches TRBD1 or TRBD2 (5 bases each). This CDR3 spans 13 amino acids. Germline V lookup: CDR1 SNHLY, CDR2 FYNNEI. The CDR3 protein is CTRSQGRTDTQYF. In DNA, the CDR3 is TGTACCAGGTCGCAGGGACGCACAGATACGCAGTATTTT. Complete variable domain (other parts from reference TRBV2 and TRBJ2-3): EPEVTQTPSHQVTQMGQEVILRCVPISNHLYFYWYRQILGQKVEFLVSFYNNEISEKSEIFDDQFSVERPDGSNFTLKIRSTKLEDSAMYFCTRSQGRTDTQYFGPGTRLTVL.

This clonotype has just one count. The final CDR3 position lacks the conserved phenylalanine or tryptophan, pointing to a likely read error. The CDR3 DNA follows: TGCAGTGCTAGTGGGGGGAACCCCTACGAGCAGTACTGC. This codes for CSASGGNPYEQYC. The V call is TRBV20-1, the J call TRBJ2-7; possible D gene TRBD2, 6 bases. Germline CDR1 DFQATT, CDR2 SNEGSKA (reference sequence). CDR3 length: 13 residues. V was pared by 3 bases and J by 2 bases, with 11 bases between.

In its sample, this clonotype was seen many times. The chain uses TRBV5-5 and TRBJ2-7, with D possibly matching TRBD1 (5 bases). CDR1 and CDR2 (germline): SGHKS, YYEKEE (reference sequence). Trimming left V 4 bases short and J 5 bases short, with 16 bases between. This CDR3 has 14 residues. CDR3 sequence (DNA): TGTGCCAGCAGCGTCTCAGGGATGGAGAACGAGCAGTACTTC. Its protein is CASSVSGMENEQYF.

The V and J genes are TRBV27 and TRBJ2-1; 10 nucleotides agree with TRBD2. CDR1 and CDR2 from the germline V gene are MNHEY and SMNVEV (reference sequence). V shed 2 bases and J 0 bases; nucleotides not matched to a gene: 7. The CDR3 totals 18 residues. CDR3 nucleotide sequence: TGTGCCAGCAGTTTAATTCGGACTAGCGGAGACTCCTACAATGAGCAGTTCTTC. Its translation is CASSLIRTSGDSYNEQFF.